The rows below give T cell receptor beta chains drawn from one sample of a study of T cell responses to AZD1222 COVID-19 vaccine. Profiling relied on immunoSEQ multiplex PCR, and the TCRdb table lists in-frame clones only, not all of them. This sample has roughly 150,000 clones, with around nine tenths found just once. The starting material was peripheral blood, obtained 28 days after the second AZD1222 dose. These receptors all stem from an adult who received the AZD1222 COVID-19 vaccine. Both conserved end residues are part of each CDR3. The order of the fields is D gene, V gene, J gene, clone size, CDR3 protein, CDR3 DNA. The D gene is left open where the match is weak. Rows give clone size only sometimes, using once, few, many, or a class for an expanded clone.

TRBD1	TRBV5-4	TRBJ2-7	NA	CASSLRGTAYEQYF	TGTGCCAGCAGCTTGAGGGGGACAGCCTACGAGCAGTACTTC
TRBD1	TRBV19	TRBJ1-2	NA	CASSASWLGGKVYGYTF	TGTGCCAGTAGTGCTTCATGGTTAGGGGGCAAGGTCTATGGCTACACCTTC
NA	TRBV9	TRBJ1-4	once	CASSVTGTTNEKLFF	TGTGCCAGCAGCGTAACAGGGACAACTAATGAAAAACTGTTTTTT
NA	TRBV6-2/TRBV6-3	TRBJ1-1	NA	CASSYWGAGAEAFF	TGTGCCAGCAGTTATTGGGGGGCTGGCGCTGAAGCTTTCTTT
NA	TRBV7-8	TRBJ1-1	NA	CASSLAEAFF	TGTGCCAGCAGCTTAGCAGAAGCTTTCTTT
TRBD2	TRBV11-2	TRBJ2-3	NA	CASSLVRGVHPRDTQYF	TGTGCCAGCAGCTTAGTGCGGGGGGTCCACCCCAGGGATACGCAGTATTTT
TRBD1	TRBV6-5	TRBJ1-1	NA	CASSRTGLNTEAFF	TGTGCCAGCAGTCGGACAGGGCTGAACACTGAAGCTTTCTTT
NA	TRBV2	TRBJ1-5	NA	CASSEAGQPQHF	TGTGCCAGCAGTGAAGCTGGACAGCCCCAGCATTTT
NA	TRBV10-3	TRBJ1-1	NA	CAISESGGAENTEAFF	TGTGCCATCAGTGAGTCAGGGGGGGCTGAGAACACTGAAGCTTTCTTT
NA	TRBV15	TRBJ1-4	NA	CATAKGATNEKLFF	TGTGCCACCGCTAAGGGCGCAACTAATGAAAAACTGTTTTTT
NA	TRBV6-5	TRBJ2-7	NA	CASKEDMSYEQYF	TGTGCCAGCAAGGAAGACATGTCCTACGAGCAGTACTTC
NA	TRBV19	TRBJ1-5	NA	CASSIRWERVGPQHF	TGTGCCAGTAGTATTAGATGGGAGCGAGTGGGGCCCCAGCATTTT
TRBD1	TRBV18	TRBJ1-5	NA	CASSPLAGGDQPQHF	TGTGCCAGCTCACCACTGGCAGGGGGGGATCAGCCCCAGCATTTT
NA	TRBV5-6	TRBJ1-5	few	CASSLVGAGTNQPQHF	TGTGCCAGCAGCTTGGTAGGAGCCGGAACCAATCAGCCCCAGCATTTT
NA	TRBV15	TRBJ2-5	NA	CATSSFPRGPGGTQYF	TGTGCCACCAGCAGCTTCCCGAGGGGGCCCGGGGGGACCCAGTACTTC
NA	TRBV20-1	TRBJ1-4	NA	CSAIYNEKLFF	TGCAGTGCTATATACAATGAAAAACTGTTTTTT
TRBD2	TRBV2	TRBJ2-7	NA	CASSGAGLAGAPLSF	TGTGCCAGCAGTGGGGCAGGACTAGCGGGGGCCCCGCTCAGCTTC
NA	TRBV9	TRBJ1-5	NA	CASSHDSANQPQHF	TGTGCCAGCAGCCATGACAGCGCCAATCAGCCCCAGCATTTT
NA	TRBV6-5	TRBJ1-2	NA	CASRYGQLSNYGYTF	TGTGCCAGCAGGTATGGACAACTATCTAACTATGGCTACACCTTC
TRBD1	TRBV5-4	TRBJ2-5	once	CAEDQGDLRGTQYF	TGTGCCGAGGACCAGGGGGACCTAAGGGGGACCCAGTACTTC
NA	TRBV19	TRBJ1-4	NA	CASSIDYIRGLFF	TGTGCCAGTAGTATAGATTACATCAGGGGACTGTTTTTT
NA	TRBV4-1	TRBJ2-2	NA	CASSQAAGELFF	TGCGCCAGCAGCCAGGCAGCTGGGGAGCTGTTTTTT
NA	TRBV12-5	TRBJ1-5	NA	CASVLGFSNQPQHF	TGTGCTAGTGTTTTAGGGTTTAGCAATCAGCCCCAGCATTTT
NA	TRBV7-8	TRBJ2-3	NA	CASSYQNGGGTDTQYF	TGTGCCAGCAGCTATCAAAATGGCGGGGGCACAGATACGCAGTATTTT
NA	TRBV30	TRBJ2-2	NA	CAWSIGAGTGELFF	TGTGCCTGGAGTATTGGGGCCGGCACCGGGGAGCTGTTTTTT
TRBD2	TRBV7-2	TRBJ2-3	NA	CASSLALAGGPTDTQYF	TGTGCCAGCAGCTTAGCGTTAGCGGGGGGGCCCACAGATACGCAGTATTTT
TRBD1	TRBV18	TRBJ2-7	NA	CASSPLSGGSEQYF	TGTGCCAGCTCACCACTTTCAGGGGGCAGCGAGCAGTACTTC
NA	TRBV29-1	TRBJ1-2	few	CSVDIGYGYTF	TGCAGCGTTGACATAGGGTATGGCTACACCTTC
NA	TRBV5-1	TRBJ2-2	NA	CASSLIRGKNTGELFF	TGCGCCAGCAGCTTGATTCGGGGGAAGAACACCGGGGAGCTGTTTTTT
TRBD1	TRBV11-2	TRBJ1-1	NA	CASTFRGILEAFF	TGTGCCAGCACCTTCAGGGGGATCTTAGAAGCTTTCTTT
TRBD1	TRBV19	TRBJ1-1	NA	CASSTGTGGNTEAFF	TGTGCCAGTAGTACAGGGACAGGGGGGAACACTGAAGCTTTCTTT
NA	TRBV7-9	TRBJ2-7	NA	CASSRGTHTRTYF	TGTGCCAGCAGCAGGGGGACACATACTAGAACGTACTTC
NA	TRBV5-1	TRBJ2-3	NA	CASSWPTDTQYF	TGCGCCAGCAGCTGGCCCACAGATACGCAGTATTTT
NA	TRBV6-5	TRBJ1-2	NA	CASSSGSALYGYTF	TGTGCCAGCAGTAGCGGGTCCGCTCTTTATGGCTACACCTTC
NA	TRBV13	TRBJ2-2	NA	CASSSFTGELFF	TGTGCCAGCAGCTCCTTTACCGGGGAGCTGTTTTTT
NA	TRBV7-2	TRBJ2-7	NA	CASSLATGGWYEQYF	TGTGCCAGCAGCTTAGCGACCGGGGGCTGGTACGAGCAGTACTTC
NA	TRBV6-5	TRBJ1-6	NA	CASSTRGRSNSPLHF	TGTGCCAGCAGTACCCGGGGCCGAAGTAATTCACCCCTCCACTTT
NA	TRBV5-8	TRBJ2-3	NA	CASSLGYLTGRTDTQYF	TGTGCCAGCAGCTTAGGGTACTTGACAGGACGTACAGATACGCAGTATTTT
NA	TRBV6-5	TRBJ1-1	NA	CASSFLTEAFF	TGTGCCAGCAGTTTCCTTACCGAAGCTTTCTTT
TRBD1	TRBV19	TRBJ1-5	NA	CASAKTSTGGRQPQHF	TGTGCCAGTGCGAAAACTTCGACAGGGGGCCGTCAGCCCCAGCATTTT
NA	TRBV7-9	TRBJ1-1	NA	CASSLNGNTEAFF	TGTGCCAGCAGCTTAAATGGGAACACTGAAGCTTTCTTT
TRBD1	TRBV3-1/TRBV3-2	TRBJ2-7	NA	CASSPRQGVRSYEQYF	TGTGCCAGCAGCCCCCGGCAGGGGGTCCGATCCTACGAGCAGTACTTC
NA	TRBV12-3/TRBV12-4	TRBJ2-1	NA	CASRLWLNEQFF	TGTGCCAGCCGCCTGTGGCTAAATGAGCAGTTCTTC
TRBD1	TRBV12-3/TRBV12-4	TRBJ2-7	NA	CASSVGTGREYF	TGTGCCAGCAGTGTAGGGACAGGGCGTGAGTACTTC
NA	TRBV19	TRBJ1-2	NA	CASNCSLYGYTF	TGTGCCAGTAATTGTAGTCTCTATGGCTACACCTTC
NA	TRBV7-6	TRBJ2-5	few	CASSSTPVSRAGETQYF	TGTGCCAGCAGCTCCACACCCGTGTCCCGGGCGGGGGAGACCCAGTACTTC
NA	TRBV7-8	TRBJ2-1	NA	CASSRRPGAHSSVYNEQFF	TGTGCCAGCAGCCGACGTCCAGGGGCCCACAGTTCGGTGTACAATGAGCAGTTCTTC
NA	TRBV28	TRBJ2-1	NA	CASSFKGGSSYNEQFF	TGTGCCAGCAGTTTCAAGGGTGGGAGCTCCTACAATGAGCAGTTCTTC
NA	TRBV27	TRBJ1-5	NA	CASSVTGSNQPQHF	TGTGCCAGCAGTGTAACGGGTAGCAATCAGCCCCAGCATTTT
NA	TRBV12-5	TRBJ1-3	NA	CASGLVLYQASGNTIYF	TGTGCTAGTGGTTTGGTACTCTATCAGGCCTCTGGAAACACCATATATTTT
TRBD2	TRBV9	TRBJ2-5	NA	CASSVSGLAGGETQYF	TGTGCCAGCAGCGTTTCCGGACTAGCGGGGGGAGAGACCCAGTACTTC
NA	TRBV9	TRBJ1-6	NA	CASSVDQGIGSPLHF	TGTGCCAGCAGCGTAGATCAGGGAATCGGTTCACCCCTCCACTTT
NA	TRBV3-1/TRBV3-2	TRBJ2-1	NA	CASSLGLNTGYNEQFF	TGTGCCAGCAGCCTAGGGCTGAACACAGGGTACAATGAGCAGTTCTTC
NA	TRBV4-2	TRBJ2-2	many	CALPENENTGELFF	TGTGCCCTCCCGGAGAATGAAAACACCGGGGAGCTGTTTTTT
TRBD1	TRBV7-2	TRBJ1-2	NA	CASSSETGGASLIGYTF	TGTGCCAGCAGCTCAGAGACAGGGGGCGCGAGTCTCATTGGCTACACCTTC